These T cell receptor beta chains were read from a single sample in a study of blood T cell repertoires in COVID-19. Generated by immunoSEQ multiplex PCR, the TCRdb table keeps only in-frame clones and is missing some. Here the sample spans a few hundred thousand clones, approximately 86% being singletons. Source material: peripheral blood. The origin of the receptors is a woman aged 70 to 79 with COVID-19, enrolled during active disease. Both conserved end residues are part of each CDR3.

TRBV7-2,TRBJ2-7,CASSLTSGGEQYF
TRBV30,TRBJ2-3,CAWSVGGAADTQYF
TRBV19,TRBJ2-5,CASSYGTQGGKTQYF
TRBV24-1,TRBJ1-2,CATSDGRLPLRGGAGGYTF
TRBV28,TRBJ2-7,CASSLMGQGAEEQYF
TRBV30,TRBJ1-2,CAWSVRVTRSYGYTF
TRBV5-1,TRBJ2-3,CASSASLAGGPDTQYF
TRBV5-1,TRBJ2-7,CASSLAGAGYEQYF
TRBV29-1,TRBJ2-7,CSVGGLALYEQYF
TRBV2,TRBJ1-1,CASTQGNTEAFF
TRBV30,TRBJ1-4,CAWSRGNEKLFF
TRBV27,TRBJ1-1,CASSNDRVEAFF
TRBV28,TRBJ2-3,CASRRRTSVFQATSTDTQYF
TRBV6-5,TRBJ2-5,CASSYGAGQETQYF
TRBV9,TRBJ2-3,CASSVLAGGHADTQYF
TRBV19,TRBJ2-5,CASSSPGQGQETQYF
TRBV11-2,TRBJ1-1,CASSLRLRDRGGYTEAFF
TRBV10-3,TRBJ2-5,CAISELETQYF
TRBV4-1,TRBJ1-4,CASSQDLWGQGNEKLFF
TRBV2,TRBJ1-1,CASARQGLATEAFF
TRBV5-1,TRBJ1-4,CASRSGGPNEKLFF
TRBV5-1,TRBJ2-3,CASSLARAADTQYF
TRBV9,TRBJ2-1,CASSVDGGSNEQFF
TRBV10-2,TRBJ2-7,CASSEGVPYEQYF
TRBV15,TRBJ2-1,CATSRGTSENEQFF
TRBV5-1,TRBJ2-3,CASSLGPNAGTNTQYF
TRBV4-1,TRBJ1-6,CASSQEPTGSSYNSPLHF
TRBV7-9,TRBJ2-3,CASSAGAGTDTQYF
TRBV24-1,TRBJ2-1,CATSDPQRGGGYNEQFF
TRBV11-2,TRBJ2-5,CASSSSQGRQETQYF
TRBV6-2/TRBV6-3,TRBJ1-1,CASSSDRGLLYTEAFF
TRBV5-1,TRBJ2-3,CASKHSGGPVGWSDTQYF
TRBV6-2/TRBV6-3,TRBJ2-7,CASSPGTYYEQYF
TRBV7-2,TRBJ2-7,CASSLVRGGSSYEQYF
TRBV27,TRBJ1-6,CASSLSGDTSSPLHF
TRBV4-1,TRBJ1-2,CASSHSTGDPNYGYTF
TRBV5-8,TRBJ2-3,CASSLGAAGRTDTQYF
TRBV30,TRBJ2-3,CAWSVLRGSTDTQYF
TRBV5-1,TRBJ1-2,CASSLRSEDGYTF
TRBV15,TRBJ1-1,CATNTGRTEAFF
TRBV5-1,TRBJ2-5,CASPQGAPETQYF
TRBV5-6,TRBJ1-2,CASSLAPNGGYTF
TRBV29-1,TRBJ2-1,CSVRPGTDEQFF
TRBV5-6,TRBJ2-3,CASSLWTGGTDTQYF